This TCR beta chain was found in a study of blood T cell repertoires in COVID-19. Germline CDR1 and CDR2: LGHDT and YNNKEL (reference sequence). V was clipped by 4 bases and J by 3 bases, with 10 bases between them. This CDR3 has 13 residues. Clones were read by immunoSEQ multiplex PCR, and TCRdb kept only the in-frame ones, dropping some. The sample lists around 280,000 clones; approximately 86% were seen once. V is TRBV3-1 (or the pseudogene TRBV3-2) and J is TRBJ2-7, with D possibly matching TRBD2 (6 bases). The receptor comes from a man between 65 and 85 years old with acute or convalescent COVID-19. The sequencing sample was made of peripheral blood. CDR3 residues: CASSLRGGYEQYF. CDR3 nucleotides: TGTGCCAGCAGCCTTCGGGGAGGCTACGAGCAGTACTTC.